The TCR beta chain under discussion was sequenced for a study of T cell responses to AZD1222 COVID-19 vaccine. The data were produced by immunoSEQ multiplex PCR, yet TCRdb's version contains in-frame clones alone and is incomplete. The table has 60,000 to 85,000 clones, roughly 84% seen once. The ends were cut back, 2 bases at V and 5 bases at J, with 10 bases in the middle. Germline V lookup: CDR1 SGHTA, CDR2 FQGNSA. This CDR3 contains 14 residues. Sequences were derived from peripheral blood, sampled 28 days after the second AZD1222 dose. The origin of this receptor is an adult who received the AZD1222 COVID-19 vaccine. The genes are TRBV7-2 and TRBJ1-5, with a possible D match to TRBD1 (6 bases). CDR3 sequence: CASSLKGVDQPQHF. CDR3 nucleotides: TGTGCCAGCAGCTTAAAGGGGGTTGATCAGCCCCAGCATTTT. The whole variable domain, remainder taken from reference TRBV7-2 and TRBJ1-5, is GAGVSQSPSNKVTEKGKDVELRCDPISGHTALYWYRQSLGQGLEFLIYFQGNSAPDKSGLPSDRFSAERTGGSVSTLTIQRTQQEDSAVYLCASSLKGVDQPQHFGDGTRLSIL.